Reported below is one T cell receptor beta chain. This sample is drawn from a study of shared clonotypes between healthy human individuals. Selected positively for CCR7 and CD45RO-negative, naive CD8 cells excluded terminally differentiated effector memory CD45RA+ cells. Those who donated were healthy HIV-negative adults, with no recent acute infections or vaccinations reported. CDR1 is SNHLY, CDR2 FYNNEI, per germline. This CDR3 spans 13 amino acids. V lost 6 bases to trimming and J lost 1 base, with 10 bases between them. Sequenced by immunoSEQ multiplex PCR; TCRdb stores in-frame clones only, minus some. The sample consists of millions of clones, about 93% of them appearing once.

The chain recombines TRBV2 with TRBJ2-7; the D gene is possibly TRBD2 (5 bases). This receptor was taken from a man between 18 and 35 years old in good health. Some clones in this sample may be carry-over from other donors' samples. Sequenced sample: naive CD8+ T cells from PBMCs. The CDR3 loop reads CASRVTSSYEQYF. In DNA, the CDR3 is TGTGCCAGCAGGGTCACTAGTTCCTACGAGCAGTACTTC.